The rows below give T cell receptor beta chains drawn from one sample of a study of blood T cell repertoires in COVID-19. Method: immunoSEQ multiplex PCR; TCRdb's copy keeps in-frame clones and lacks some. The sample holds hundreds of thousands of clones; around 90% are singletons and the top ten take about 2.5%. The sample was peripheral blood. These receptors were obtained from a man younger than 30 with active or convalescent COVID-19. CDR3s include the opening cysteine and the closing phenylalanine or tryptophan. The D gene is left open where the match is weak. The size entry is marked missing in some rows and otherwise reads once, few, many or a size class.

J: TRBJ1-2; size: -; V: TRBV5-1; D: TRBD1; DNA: TGCGCCAGCAGCCCCGAACCGGGACAGATTGGCTACACCTTC; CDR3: CASSPEPGQIGYTF
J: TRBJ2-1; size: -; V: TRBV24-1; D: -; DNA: TGTGCCACCAGTGATTCAACAGGGGGGGGGTACAATGAGCAGTTCTTC; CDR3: CATSDSTGGGYNEQFF
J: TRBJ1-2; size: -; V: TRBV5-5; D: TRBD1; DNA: TGTGCCAGCAGCATGGACAGGCACTATGGCTACACCTTC; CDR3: CASSMDRHYGYTF
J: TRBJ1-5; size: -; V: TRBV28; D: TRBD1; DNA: TGTGCCAGCAGTTTGGGGCAGGGGGCCAGGCAGCCCCAGCATTTT; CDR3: CASSLGQGARQPQHF
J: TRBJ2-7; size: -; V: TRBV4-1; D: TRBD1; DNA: TGCGCCAGCAGCCTCTTCGTCCAGGGGGCTGCCTACGAGCAGTACTTC; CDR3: CASSLFVQGAAYEQYF
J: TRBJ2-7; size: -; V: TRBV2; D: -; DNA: TGTGCCAGTGTGGGGCTAGAGAGCTCCTACGAGCAGTACTTC; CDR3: CASVGLESSYEQYF
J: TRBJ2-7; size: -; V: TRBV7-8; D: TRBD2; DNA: TGTGCCAGCAGCTTAGTAGGGTCTAGCGGCGTAGTCGAGCAGTACTTC; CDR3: CASSLVGSSGVVEQYF
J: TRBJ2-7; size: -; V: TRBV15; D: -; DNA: TGTGCCACCAGCACAGGAGGGTTGGATTCCTACGAGCAGTACTTC; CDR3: CATSTGGLDSYEQYF
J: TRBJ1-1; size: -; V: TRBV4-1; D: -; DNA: TGCGCCAGCAGCCCCGTTACAGGGAACACTGAAGCTTTCTTT; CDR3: CASSPVTGNTEAFF
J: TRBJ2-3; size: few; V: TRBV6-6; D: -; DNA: TGTGCCAGTACAGCCACAGATACGCAGTATTTT; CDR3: CASTATDTQYF
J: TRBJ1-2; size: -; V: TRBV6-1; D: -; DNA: TGTGCCAGCAGTGAAAGGGGAAACTATGGCTACACCTTC; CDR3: CASSERGNYGYTF
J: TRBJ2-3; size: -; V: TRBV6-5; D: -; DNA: TGTGCCAGCCACGGGACTTTCCCCGATACGCAGTATTTT; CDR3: CASHGTFPDTQYF
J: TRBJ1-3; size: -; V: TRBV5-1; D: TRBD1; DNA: TGCGCCAGCAGCTCGAAGGGGGCTGGCGGAAACACCATATATTTT; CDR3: CASSSKGAGGNTIYF
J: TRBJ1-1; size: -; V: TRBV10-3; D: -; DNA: TGTGCCATCAGTGAGTCGACTGCCACTGAAGCTTTCTTT; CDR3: CAISESTATEAFF
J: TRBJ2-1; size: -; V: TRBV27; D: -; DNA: TGTGCCAGCAGTCCCCAACAAGACAATGAGCAGTTCTTC; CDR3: CASSPQQDNEQFF
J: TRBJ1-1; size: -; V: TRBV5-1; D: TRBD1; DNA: TGCGCCAGCAGCAGGACAGGGGTGAACACTGAAGCTTTCTTT; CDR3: CASSRTGVNTEAFF
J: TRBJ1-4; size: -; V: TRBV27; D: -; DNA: TGTGCCAGCAGTTTACAGGCGTTTAATGAAAAACTGTTTTTT; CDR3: CASSLQAFNEKLFF
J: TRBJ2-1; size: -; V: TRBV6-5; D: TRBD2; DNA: TGTGCCAGCAGGTCTAGCGGGAGATCTACAGAGCAGTTCTTC; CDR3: CASRSSGRSTEQFF
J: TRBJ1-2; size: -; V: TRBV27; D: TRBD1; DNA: TGTGCCAGCAGCGGACAGGGAGGGAACTATGGCTACACCTTC; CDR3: CASSGQGGNYGYTF
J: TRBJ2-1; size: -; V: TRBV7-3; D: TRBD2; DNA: TGTGCCAGCAGCCCAAGCGGGATCTACAATGAGCAGTTCTTC; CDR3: CASSPSGIYNEQFF
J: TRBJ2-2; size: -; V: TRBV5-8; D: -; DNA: TGTGCCAGCAGCTTGGTTCAGTACACCGGGGAGCTGTTTTTT; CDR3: CASSLVQYTGELFF
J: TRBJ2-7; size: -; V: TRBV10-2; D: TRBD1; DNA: TGCGCCAGCAGGGGGACAGGGGATTACGAGCAGTACTTC; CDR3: CASRGTGDYEQYF
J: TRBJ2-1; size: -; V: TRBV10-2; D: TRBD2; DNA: TGCGCCACCAGAGGACTAGCGGGGGTCGGGAATGAGCAGTTCTTC; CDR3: CATRGLAGVGNEQFF
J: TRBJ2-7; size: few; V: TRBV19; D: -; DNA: TGTGCCAGTAGTATTGCCGGTGAGTCCTACGAGCAGTACTTC; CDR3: CASSIAGESYEQYF
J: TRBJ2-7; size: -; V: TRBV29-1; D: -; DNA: TGCAGCGTTGAAGGTGGGGGGGCGGACTACGAGCAGTACTTC; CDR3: CSVEGGGADYEQYF
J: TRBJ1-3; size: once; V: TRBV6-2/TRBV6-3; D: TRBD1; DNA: TGTGCCAGCAGTGACTGGACAGGGACCACCATATATTTT; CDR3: CASSDWTGTTIYF
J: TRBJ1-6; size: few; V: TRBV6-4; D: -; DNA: TGTGCCAGCAGTGACAGGGAGAATTCACCCCTCCACTTT; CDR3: CASSDRENSPLHF
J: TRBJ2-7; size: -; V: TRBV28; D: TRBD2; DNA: TGTGCCAGCAGTTTATGGCAGCCGGGACTACACTACGAGCAGTACTTC; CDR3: CASSLWQPGLHYEQYF
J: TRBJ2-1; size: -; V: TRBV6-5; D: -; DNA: TGTGCCAGCGGTAGAGCTGCCTACAATGAGCAGTTCTTC; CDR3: CASGRAAYNEQFF
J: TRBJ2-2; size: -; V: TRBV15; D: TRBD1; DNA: TGTGCCGCCGAAGACAGGGGGTTCTTTCCCGGGGAGCTGTTTTTT; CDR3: CAAEDRGFFPGELFF
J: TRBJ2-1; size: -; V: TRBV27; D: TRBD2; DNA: TGTGCCAGCCGTCCCGGGACTAGCGCCTACAATGAGCAGTTCTTC; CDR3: CASRPGTSAYNEQFF
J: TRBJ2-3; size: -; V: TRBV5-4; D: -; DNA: TGTGCCAGCAGCTTGGACGGAGCTAGTCTAACAGATACGCAGTATTTT; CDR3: CASSLDGASLTDTQYF
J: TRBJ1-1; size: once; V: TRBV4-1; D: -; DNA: TGCGCCAGCAGCCAAGATCGAGGTTTCGGTACTGAAGCTTTCTTT; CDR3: CASSQDRGFGTEAFF
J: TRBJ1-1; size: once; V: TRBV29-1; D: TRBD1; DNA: TGCAGCGCCCGCGGACAGGGGGCTTCGGGGAACACTGAAGCTTTCTTT; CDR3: CSARGQGASGNTEAFF
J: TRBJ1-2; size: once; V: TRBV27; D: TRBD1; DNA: TGTGCCAGCAGCGACAGGGACGACGGGTCGGAGGGCTACACCTTC; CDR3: CASSDRDDGSEGYTF
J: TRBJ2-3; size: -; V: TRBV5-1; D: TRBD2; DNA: TGCGCCAGCAGCTTGGGGGCTAGCGGTGAAGATACGCAGTATTTT; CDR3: CASSLGASGEDTQYF
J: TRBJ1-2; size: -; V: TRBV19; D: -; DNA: TGTGCCAGTAGTACAATTAACTCGGATGGCTACACCTTC; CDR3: CASSTINSDGYTF
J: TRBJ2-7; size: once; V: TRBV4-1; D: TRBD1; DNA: TGCGCCAGCAGCCAAAGGACAGGGGGCTACGAGCAGTACTTC; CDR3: CASSQRTGGYEQYF
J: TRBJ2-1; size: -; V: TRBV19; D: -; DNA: TGTGCCAGTAGTGCACCACGAGGTTACTACAATGAGCAGTTCTTC; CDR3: CASSAPRGYYNEQFF
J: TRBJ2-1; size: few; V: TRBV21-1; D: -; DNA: TGTGCCATCAAGCGTGGTAGCACCTCCTACAATGAGCAGTTCTTC; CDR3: CAIKRGSTSYNEQFF
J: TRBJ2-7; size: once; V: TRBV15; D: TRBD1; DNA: TGTGCCACCAGCAGAGGAGCTTGGGGACAGAGCTCCTACGAGCAGTACTTC; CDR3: CATSRGAWGQSSYEQYF
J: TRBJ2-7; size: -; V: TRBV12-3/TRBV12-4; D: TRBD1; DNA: TGTGCCAGCAGGGAGACAGGGTTTTACGAGCAGTACTTC; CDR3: CASRETGFYEQYF
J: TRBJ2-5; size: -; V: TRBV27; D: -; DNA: TGTGCCAGCAGTGGGAGCGAAGAGACCCAGTACTTC; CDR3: CASSGSEETQYF
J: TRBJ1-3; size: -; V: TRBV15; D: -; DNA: TGTGCCACCAGCAGAACAGGGTTCAGTGGAAACACCATATATTTT; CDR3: CATSRTGFSGNTIYF
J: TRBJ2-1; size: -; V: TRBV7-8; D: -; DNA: TGTGCCAGCAGCCCCCACTACAATGAGCAGTTCTTC; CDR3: CASSPHYNEQFF
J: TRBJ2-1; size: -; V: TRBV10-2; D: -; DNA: TGCGCCAGCAGTCCCGGGGGAGCGAGAACCTCCTACAATGAGCAGTTCTTC; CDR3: CASSPGGARTSYNEQFF
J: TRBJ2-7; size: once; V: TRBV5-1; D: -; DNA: TGCGCCAGCAGCGGTGGCCAGGGAACCTACGAGCAGTACTTC; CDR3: CASSGGQGTYEQYF
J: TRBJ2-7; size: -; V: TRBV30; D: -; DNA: TGTGCCTGGAATTATTACTTGAAGAACGAGCAGTACTTC; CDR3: CAWNYYLKNEQYF
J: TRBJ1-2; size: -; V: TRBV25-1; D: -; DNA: TGTGCCAGCAGTGATGGGGGCAGGGCTCCCTATGGCTACACCTTC; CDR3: CASSDGGRAPYGYTF
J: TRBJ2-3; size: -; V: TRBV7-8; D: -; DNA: TGTGCCAGCAGACGACCAGGGACAGATACGCAGTATTTT; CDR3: CASRRPGTDTQYF
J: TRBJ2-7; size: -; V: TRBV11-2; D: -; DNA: TGTGCCAGCAGCTTACGGGGCTACGAGCAGTACTTC; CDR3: CASSLRGYEQYF
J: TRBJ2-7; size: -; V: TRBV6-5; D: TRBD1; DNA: TGTGCCACACATAGGGGGCTTCACTACGAGCAGTACTTC; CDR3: CATHRGLHYEQYF
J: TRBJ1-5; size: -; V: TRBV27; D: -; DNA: TGTGCCAGCAGTTTAAGGGGGTTAGATCAGCCCCAGCATTTT; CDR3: CASSLRGLDQPQHF
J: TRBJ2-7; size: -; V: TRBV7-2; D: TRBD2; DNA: TGTGCCAGCAGCCAGGGACTAGCGGGGGTTAGAGGGCAGTACTTC; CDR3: CASSQGLAGVRGQYF
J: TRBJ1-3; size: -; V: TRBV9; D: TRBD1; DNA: TGTGCCAGCAGCGTCGGGACAGGTCAAGGAAACACCATATATTTT; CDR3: CASSVGTGQGNTIYF
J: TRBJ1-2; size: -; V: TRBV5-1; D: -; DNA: TGCGCCAGCAGTTCGGACGGGATGAGATATGGCTACACCTTC; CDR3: CASSSDGMRYGYTF
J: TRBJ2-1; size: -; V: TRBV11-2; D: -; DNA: TGTGCCAGCAGCGCAGAGACTTGGAGCTCCTACAATGAGCAGTTCTTC; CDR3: CASSAETWSSYNEQFF